This T cell receptor (beta chain) is drawn from a study of cytomegalovirus exposure and HLA in healthy donors. Researchers ran the PCR with 60 Vbeta and 13 Jbeta primers. TCRdb keeps only in-frame clones here, not all; method: immunoSEQ multiplex PCR. The sample has about 180,000 clones, 76% seen once. The study's findings and limits: Reports state that TCR beta sequences accurately predicted most subjects' HLA-A and HLA-B alleles. After further analysis at a later stage, 17,000 or so TCR beta sequences were associated with HLA alleles at 0.05 false discovery rate. Confirmation in vitro established that three CMV-associated chains were specific for CMV antigens. It was shown in a later analysis that HLA-associated TCR beta chains were more clonally expanded than other, equally common chains.

On this clone: The antigen is unknown.

Trimming shortened V by 4 bases and J by 3 bases, and 15 bases separated the two germline ends. Germline V gene lookup returns CDR1 SGDLS and CDR2 YYNGEE. There are 15 residues in the CDR3. Sequencing was carried out using PBMCs. This rearrangement joins TRBV9 to TRBJ2-3; D perhaps matches TRBD1 (6 bases). The origin of this receptor is a man between 18 and 35 years old in good health and CMV-seronegative. The CDR3 sequence: CASSPWDTPTDTQYF. For the CDR3, the DNA is TGTGCCAGCAGCCCCTGGGACACCCCTACAGATACGCAGTATTTT.